The source of this T cell receptor (beta chain) is a study of cytomegalovirus exposure and HLA in healthy donors. Study results and limitations: Listed as cytomegalovirus-associated were 150 or so TCR beta chains.

The V segment lost 2 bases and the J segment 5 bases; nucleotides outside the gene matches: 2. Germline V CDR1 and CDR2: SGHDT, YYEEEE. CDR3 length: 14 residues. Notes on this clone: Its cognate antigen is unknown.

The PCR had 60 Vbeta and 13 Jbeta primers. The repertoire was sequenced with immunoSEQ multiplex PCR; TCRdb's copy has only in-frame clones and lacks some. The sample records about 120,000 clones, roughly 75% being singletons. The chain uses TRBV5-6 and TRBJ2-1; TRBD2 matches 9 bases. The receptor comes from a woman in her fifties or sixties in good health and CMV-seronegative. Sequenced material: PBMCs. The CDR3 spells CASSFGLANNEQFF. The CDR3 region has the DNA TGTGCCAGCAGCTTTGGACTAGCGAACAATGAGCAGTTCTTC.